This T cell receptor beta chain was sequenced during a study of blood T cell repertoires in COVID-19. At the level of the study: Samples came from the United States, Italy and Spain, spanning acute and convalescent COVID-19. In each case, the material was cDNA or gDNA derived from T cells, B-cell-depleted T cells, or PBMCs.

Source study methods: Reference gene primers were amplified, and this amplification served to estimate nucleated cell counts. TCRdb's table, derived via immunoSEQ multiplex PCR, lists solely in-frame clones and lacks some. That table supplies the V and J calls and clone size; D and trimming were determined from the DNA. The sample contains 55,000 to 70,000 clones, more than 85% of which appear only once. The CDR3 spans 14 residues. Germline CDR1 SGHNT, CDR2 YYREEE (reference sequence). V lost 0 bases and J 0 bases, leaving 7 bases between the germline ends. The source material was peripheral blood. The clonotype originates from a man in his 60s with acute or convalescent COVID-19. The rearrangement uses TRBV5-4 and TRBJ2-7; D remains unclear. The CDR3 nucleotides read TGTGCCAGCAGCTTGGTGCGAGACTCCTACGAGCAGTACTTC. It translates to CASSLVRDSYEQYF.